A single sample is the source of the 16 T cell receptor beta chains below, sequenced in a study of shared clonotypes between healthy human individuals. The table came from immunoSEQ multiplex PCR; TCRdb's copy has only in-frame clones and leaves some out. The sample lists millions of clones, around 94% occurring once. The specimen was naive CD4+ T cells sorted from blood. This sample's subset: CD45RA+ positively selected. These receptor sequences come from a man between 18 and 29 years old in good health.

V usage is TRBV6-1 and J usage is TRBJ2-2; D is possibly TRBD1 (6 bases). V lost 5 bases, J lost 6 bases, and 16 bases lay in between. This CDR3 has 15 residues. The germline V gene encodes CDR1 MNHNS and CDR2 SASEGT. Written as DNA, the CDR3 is TGTGCCAGCAGTCCAGGGCAGGGGATCCCCGGGGAGCTGTTTTTT. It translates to CASSPGQGIPGELFF.

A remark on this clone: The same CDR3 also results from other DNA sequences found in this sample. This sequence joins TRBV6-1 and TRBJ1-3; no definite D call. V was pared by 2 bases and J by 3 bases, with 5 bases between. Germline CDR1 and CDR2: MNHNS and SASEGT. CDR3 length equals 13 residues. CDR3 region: CASSETGGNTIYF. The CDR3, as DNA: TGTGCCAGCAGTGAAACGGGTGGAAACACCATATATTTT.

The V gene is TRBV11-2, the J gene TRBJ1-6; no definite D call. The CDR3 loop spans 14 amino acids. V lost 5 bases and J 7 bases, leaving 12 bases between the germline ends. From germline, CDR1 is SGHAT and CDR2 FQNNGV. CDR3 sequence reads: CASSPSAGNSPLHF. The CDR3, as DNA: TGTGCCAGCAGCCCATCGGCTGGCAATTCACCCCTCCACTTT.

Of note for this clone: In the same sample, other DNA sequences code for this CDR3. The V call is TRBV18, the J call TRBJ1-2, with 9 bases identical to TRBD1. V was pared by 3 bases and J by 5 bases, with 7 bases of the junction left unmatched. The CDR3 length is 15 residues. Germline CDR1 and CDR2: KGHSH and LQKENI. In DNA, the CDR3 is TGTGCCAGCTCACCGTCGGGACAGGGAGGGTATGGCTACACCTTC. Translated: CASSPSGQGGYGYTF.

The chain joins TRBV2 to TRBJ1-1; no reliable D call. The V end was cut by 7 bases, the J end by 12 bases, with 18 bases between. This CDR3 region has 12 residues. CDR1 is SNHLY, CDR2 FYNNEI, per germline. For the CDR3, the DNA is TGTGCCAGCATGGGCGATGGTGGCGCCCCTTTCTTT. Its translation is CASMGDGGAPFF.

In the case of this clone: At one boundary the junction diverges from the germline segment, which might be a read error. Here the CDR3 reads CASSSSTGSSDF. DNA of the CDR3: TGTGCCAGCAGTTCGTCGACAGGCTCCTCGGATTTT. This sequence joins TRBV28 and TRBJ1-5; D perhaps matches TRBD1 (6 bases). Germline loops: CDR1 MDHEN, CDR2 SYDVKM. The CDR3 is made up of 12 amino acids. Full variable domain (remainder filled in from reference TRBV28 and TRBJ1-5): DVKVTQSSRYLVKRTGEKVFLECVQDMDHENMFWYRQDPGLGLRLIYFSYDVKMKEKGDIPEGYSVSREKKERFSLILESASTNQTSMYLCASSSSTGSSDFGDGTRLSIL.

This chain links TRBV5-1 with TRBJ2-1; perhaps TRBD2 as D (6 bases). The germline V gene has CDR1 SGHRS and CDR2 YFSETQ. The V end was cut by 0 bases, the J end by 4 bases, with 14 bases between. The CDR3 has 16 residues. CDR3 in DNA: TGCGCCAGCAGCTTGGAGCTAGCGTACAAATACAATGAGCAGTTCTTC. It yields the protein CASSLELAYKYNEQFF.

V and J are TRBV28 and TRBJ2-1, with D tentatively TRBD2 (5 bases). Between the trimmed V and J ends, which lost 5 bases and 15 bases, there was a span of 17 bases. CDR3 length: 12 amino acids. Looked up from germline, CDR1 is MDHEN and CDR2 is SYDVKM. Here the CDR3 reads CASSPDLREGFF. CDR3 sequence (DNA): TGTGCCAGCAGTCCGGACCTTAGAGAGGGGTTCTTC.

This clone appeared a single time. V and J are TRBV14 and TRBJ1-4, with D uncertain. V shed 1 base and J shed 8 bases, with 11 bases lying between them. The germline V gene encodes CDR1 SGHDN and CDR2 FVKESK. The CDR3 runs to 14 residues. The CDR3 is CASSQGQPEEKLFF. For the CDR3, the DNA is TGTGCCAGCAGCCAAGGGCAGCCGGAAGAAAAACTGTTTTTT.

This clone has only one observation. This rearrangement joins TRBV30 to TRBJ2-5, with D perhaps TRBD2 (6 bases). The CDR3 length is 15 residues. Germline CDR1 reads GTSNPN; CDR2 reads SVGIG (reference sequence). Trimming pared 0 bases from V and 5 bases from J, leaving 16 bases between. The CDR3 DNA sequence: TGTGCCTGGAGTGTTGGCCGTACCAGCGGGGAGACCCAGTACTTC. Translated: CAWSVGRTSGETQYF.

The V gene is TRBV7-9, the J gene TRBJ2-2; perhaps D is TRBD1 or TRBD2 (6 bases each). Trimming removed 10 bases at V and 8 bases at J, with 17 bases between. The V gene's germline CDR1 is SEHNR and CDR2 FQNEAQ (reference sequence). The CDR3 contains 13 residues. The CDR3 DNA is TGTGCCACGGGGGCGTCGGGTGTTGGGGAGCTGTTTTTT. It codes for CATGASGVGELFF.

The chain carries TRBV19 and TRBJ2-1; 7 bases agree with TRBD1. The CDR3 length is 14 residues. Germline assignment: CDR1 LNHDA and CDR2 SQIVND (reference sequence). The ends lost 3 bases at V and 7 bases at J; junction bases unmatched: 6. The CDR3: CASSITDRRNEQFF. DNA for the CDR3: TGTGCCAGTAGTATCACGGACAGGCGGAATGAGCAGTTCTTC.

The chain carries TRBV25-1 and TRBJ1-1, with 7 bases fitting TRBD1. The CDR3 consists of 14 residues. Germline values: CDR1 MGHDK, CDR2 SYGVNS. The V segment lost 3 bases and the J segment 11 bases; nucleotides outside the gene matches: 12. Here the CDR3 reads CASSDTGVYGGAFF. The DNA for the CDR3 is TGTGCCAGCAGTGATACAGGGGTCTACGGTGGGGCTTTCTTT.

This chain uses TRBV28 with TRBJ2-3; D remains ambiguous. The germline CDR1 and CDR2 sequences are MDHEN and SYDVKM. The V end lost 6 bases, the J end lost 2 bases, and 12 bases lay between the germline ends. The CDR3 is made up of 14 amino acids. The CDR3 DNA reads TGTGCCAGCAGCCCTACCGGTTACACAGATACGCAGTATTTT. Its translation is CASSPTGYTDTQYF.

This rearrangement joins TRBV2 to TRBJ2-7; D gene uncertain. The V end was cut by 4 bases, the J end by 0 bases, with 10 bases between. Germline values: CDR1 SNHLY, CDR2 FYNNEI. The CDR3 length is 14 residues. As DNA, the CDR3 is TGTGCCAGCAGTGTCGACAAGAGCTCCTACGAGCAGTACTTC. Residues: CASSVDKSSYEQYF. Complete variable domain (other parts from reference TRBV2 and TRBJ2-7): EPEVTQTPSHQVTQMGQEVILRCVPISNHLYFYWYRQILGQKVEFLVSFYNNEISEKSEIFDDQFSVERPDGSNFTLKIRSTKLEDSAMYFCASSVDKSSYEQYFGPGTRLTVT.

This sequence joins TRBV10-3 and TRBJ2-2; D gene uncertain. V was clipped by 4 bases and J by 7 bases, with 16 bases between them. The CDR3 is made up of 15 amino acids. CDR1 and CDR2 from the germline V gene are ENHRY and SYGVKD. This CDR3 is CAISALTDPGGELFF. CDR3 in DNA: TGTGCCATCAGTGCCCTGACGGATCCCGGCGGGGAGCTGTTTTTT.